This TCR beta chain was recovered during a study of cytomegalovirus exposure and HLA in healthy donors. The sample holds one count of this clone. The antigen is not known. CDR1 and CDR2 (germline): SNHLY, FYNNEI. Deletions cut 7 bases from V and 2 bases from J, with 17 bases between. This CDR3 spans 15 amino acids. Study results and caveats: In a later analysis, a missense DCLRE1C variant was linked to TCR beta V- and J-gene trimming. Most likely, a cluster of highly shared sequence variants arose as a sequencing artifact. Equally common other TCR beta chains were less clonally expanded than HLA-associated ones, a later analysis found. Across HLA loci, a later analysis found differing TCR association rates, with DRB1 most and HLA-C fewest.

The PCR employed 60 Vbeta primers together with 13 Jbeta primers. TCRdb keeps only in-frame clones here, not all; method: immunoSEQ multiplex PCR. This table holds around 100,000 clones, roughly 86% found once. The rearrangement links TRBV2 to TRBJ2-5; D may be TRBD1 (6 bases). The sample comprised PBMCs. The sequence came from a young woman in good health and CMV-seropositive. The CDR3 protein is CASNPWTAAQETQYF. The CDR3, as DNA: TGTGCCAGCAACCCCTGGACAGCCGCTCAAGAGACCCAGTACTTC.